Here is one T cell receptor beta chain with its context. The antigen is undetermined. One entry per CDR3 protein, called by TCRdb with MiXCR from the reads. The sample holds about 60,000 distinct CDR3 sequences; 49% are singletons and the top ten take about 2%. These data come from a study of type 1 regulatory T cells. For the study at large: T-allo10 is a Tr1-enriched, alloantigen-specific CD4 T cell product made in vitro.

In germline, CDR1 is SGHAT, CDR2 FQNNGV. The V end was cut by 5 bases, the J end by 6 bases, with 13 bases between. The CDR3 covers 13 residues. The TCR comes from a human donor in good health. Material: cultured non-Tr1 T cells, either the whole culture or a sorted T cell fraction (not recorded which). The chain couples TRBV11-2 to TRBJ1-2; the D is unclear. CDR3 nucleotides: TGTGCCAGCAGCCGCTTTGGGGTTGATGGCTACACCTTC. Residues: CASSRFGVDGYTF.